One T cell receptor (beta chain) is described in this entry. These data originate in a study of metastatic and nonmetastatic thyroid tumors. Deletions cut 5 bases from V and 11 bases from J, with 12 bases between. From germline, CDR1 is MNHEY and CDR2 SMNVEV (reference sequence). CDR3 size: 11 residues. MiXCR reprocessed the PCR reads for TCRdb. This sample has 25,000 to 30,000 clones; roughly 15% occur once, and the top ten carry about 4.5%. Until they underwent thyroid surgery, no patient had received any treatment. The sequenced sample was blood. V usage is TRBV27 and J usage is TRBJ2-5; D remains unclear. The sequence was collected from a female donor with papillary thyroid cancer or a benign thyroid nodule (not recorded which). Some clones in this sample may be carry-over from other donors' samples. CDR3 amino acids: CASSHETSQYF. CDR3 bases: TGTGCCAGCAGTCACGAAACAAGTCAGTACTTC.